This TCR beta chain was found in a study of vaccination and CD4 T cells after COVID-19. Sequence data for DNA of cultured CD4+ T cells were generated by the Oncomine TCR Beta short-read assay. In TCRdb, the PCR reads were re-called with MiXCR into one record per CDR3 protein. The sample has about 21,000 distinct CDR3 sequences, roughly 44% seen once; the top ten hold about 18%. This sample's treatment: approximately 9-day PBMC culture with coronavirus spike peptide pools or control peptides (ViraFEST assay). Before TCRs were sequenced, ViraFEST expanded antigen-specific T cells with peptide pools. Cultures of PBMCs, some 2 million per well, were set up with roughly 9.1 IU/ml IL-2 and roughly 9 ug/ml peptide pools. Details on this clonotype: Its antigen remains unknown.

The V segment lost 6 bases and the J segment 6 bases; nucleotides outside the gene matches: 4. The germline V gene has CDR1 SNHLY and CDR2 FYNNEI. This CDR3 is 15 amino acids long. The TCR originated in a human donor who received a COVID-19 vaccine. The gene calls are TRBV2 and TRBJ2-2, with 13 bases fitting TRBD2. Sample: CD4+ T cells from blood, cultured in vitro, taken before SARS-CoV-2 vaccination. The CDR3: CASRRGTSGAGELFF. The CDR3 nucleotides are TGTGCCAGCAGGCGCGGGACTAGCGGGGCCGGGGAGCTGTTTTTT. Based on the CDR3 plus reference TRBV2 and TRBJ2-2, the full variable domain is EPEVTQTPSHQVTQMGQEVILRCVPISNHLYFYWYRQILGQKVEFLVSFYNNEISEKSEIFDDQFSVERPDGSNFTLKIRSTKLEDSAMYFCASRRGTSGAGELFFGEGSRLTVL.